This T cell receptor beta chain was recovered during a study of T cells expressing NK-cell markers (dated by TCRdb to about 2020). About the investigation overall: TCR beta-chain repertoires were profiled in sorted CD3+CD56+NKG2C+, CD3+CD56+NKG2C- and CD3+CD56-NKG2C+ T-cell subsets from several donors. Among the eight sequenced donors, seven were HCMV-seropositive and one was HCMV-seronegative. The study sequenced eight donors, all healthy volunteers chosen at random: three men and five women. The libraries were sequenced on Illumina HiSeq 2000/2500, MiSeq or NextSeq, producing 2 x 150 bp reads.

The run used an Illumina HiSeq 2000. TCR beta cDNA libraries were made by 5'RACE template switching that added a universal primer site and unique molecular identifiers. cDNA synthesis was primed from the TCR beta constant segment and was followed by two successive PCR amplification steps. On the study's bioinformatics: MIGEC handled demultiplexing of the reads and grouping by UMI, while MiTCR was used to assemble and quantify clonotypes. To remove erroneous sequences, TCR cDNA sequences were retained only when supported by two or more reads. The tcR package was used for downstream repertoire analysis, and clonotypes were matched between fractions using CDR3 nucleotide sequence together with V segment. VDJmatch was used to annotate antigen specificity against VDJdb, with one amino acid substitution allowed in CDR3. With the reads reprocessed by TCRdb, a single entry stands for each CDR3 protein sequence and no DNA is reported. None of the V and J calls come from the authors' own analysis; TCRdb made them. This specimen's table enumerates about 550,000 distinct CDR3 sequences. The ten largest clones capture roughly 3.4% of the sample.

For this clonotype: The antigen it recognizes is unknown.

Broad study findings and their caveats: Those dominant clonotypes were again the most abundant among CD3+CD56-NKG2C+ cells in a few donors, at roughly 25-65%. Whether the expanded NKG2C-expressing T cell clones were specific for HCMV antigens was left unclear. In six donors, the dominant CD3+CD56+NKG2C+ clonotypes were among the top 10 CD8+ clonotypes and accounted for about 1.0-7.0% of CD8+ T cells.

A commercial ELISA kit detecting HCMV-specific IgG in serum was used to determine HCMV serostatus. Ficoll density gradient centrifugation was used to isolate peripheral blood mononuclear cells from blood. The CDR3, cysteine through phenylalanine, is 14 amino acids long. The nucleotide record is missing. CDR1 MNHEY and CDR2 SVGEGT were looked up in the germline V gene. Sequences were obtained from blood T cells: a sorted CD56 or NKG2C T cell subset, CD4+ or CD8+ T cells, or bulk PBMC T cells (not recorded which). The chain joins TRBV6-2 or TRBV6-3 to TRBJ2-5. The origin of this receptor is a man between 18 and 29 years old in good health. Donor details come from another sample of the same person, matched by shared clones. The CDR3 in this case is CASSYSQYQETQYF.